This T cell receptor (beta chain) originates from a study of blood T cells in healthy people across ages. The germline gives CDR1 SGDLS, CDR2 YYNGEE. The J segment lost 4 bases and the V segment lost 0 bases, leaving 1 base of the junction unmatched. This CDR3 comprises 14 residues. It was with a sample-barcoded 5' primer and a J-beta primer mix that a second PCR of about 6 to 11 cycles was run. TCRdb passed the 5' RACE reads through MiXCR, listing each CDR3 protein once. This sample carries about 1.1 million distinct CDR3 sequences, around two fifths of them seen once, and the ten largest clones take about an eighth.

Sequenced material: blood. This receptor was obtained from a man aged 18 to 35 in good health. The rearrangement links TRBV9 to TRBJ1-1; TRBD1 matches 9 bases. The CDR3 here is CASSVGDRATEAFF. The CDR3 DNA sequence: TGTGCCAGCAGCGTAGGGGACAGGGCCACTGAAGCTTTCTTT.